This T cell receptor (beta chain) was obtained from a study of blood T cell repertoires in COVID-19 (dated by TCRdb to about 2020). Notes on the research overall: Samples covering the acute and convalescent phases of COVID-19 were provided by collaborators in the United States, Italy and Spain. The prospective study material was composed of cDNA or gDNA derived from T cells, B-cell-depleted T cells, or PBMCs. Deeply sampled blood TCRbeta repertoires from subjects exposed to, actively infected with, or recovered from COVID-19 were included in the dataset. The repertoires were made available in a free public database intended to serve as a resource for research on the immune response to SARS-CoV-2. Samples came from the ongoing ImmuneRACE study (first 160 participants) plus 1,254 subjects from 6 global collaborators. Nearly every sample came with metadata listing a de-identified subject ID, COVID-19 status, age in years and sex. Where HLA class I and class II types were available, the types were taken from metadata supplied by the sample provider, not from assay-based typing. Paper-wide results and their limitations: Clinical and demographic metadata were provided uncurated, with the amount varying by source and participant.

The junction shows trimming of 4 bases on V and 6 bases on J, and the gene matches do not reach 9 bases of it. The germline V gene provides CDR1 KGHDR and CDR2 SFDVKD. From cysteine to phenylalanine, the CDR3 is 16 amino acids long. Only the CDR3 DNA is retained, 48 bases long and in frame from the first base. Notes on this clone: No cognate antigen has been identified for it. No clone much larger than this one lies a single base away; base qualities are absent.

Another Seattle source contributed samples from volunteer blood donors who had recovered from COVID-19. Collaborating institutions collected whole blood in K2EDTA tubes following their own protocols. For TCRbeta analysis, collaborator samples were shipped as frozen whole blood, as isolated PBMCs, or as DNA extracted from either sample type. TCRbeta CDR3 regions were amplified from genomic DNA by means of the immunoSEQ Assay, a bias-controlled multiplex PCR. On the study's bioinformatics: Nucleated cell counts per sample were estimated from amplification of reference gene primers within the assay. To quantify the absolute abundance of each unique TCRbeta CDR3 rearrangement, sequence reads were collapsed and filtered. For each sample, productive Simpson clonality was calculated as the square root of Simpson's diversity index over productive rearrangements. Held by TCRdb, this immuneACCESS table contains in-frame sequences only and omits some clones. Under half of the omission traces to an unresolved V gene where checked; the cause of the rest is unknown. D and trimming come from the DNA, and the V and J calls and clone size come from that table. The sample table lists 250,000 to 300,000 clones, about 89% of them with a count of one. Approximately 0.94% of the sample belongs to the ten largest clones.

Sequenced sample: peripheral blood. The sequence is built from TRBV24-1 and TRBJ2-2; 8 nucleotides in the junction match TRBD1. This TCR was sampled from a woman between 40 and 55 years old who had recovered from COVID-19. The DNA reads TGTGCCACCAGTGAACAATACAGGGGGGATGCCGGGGAGCTGTTTTTT. It translates to CATSEQYRGDAGELFF.